A single T cell receptor (beta chain) is shown here with its context. Its antigen is currently not known. The input lacks base qualities; no much larger clone sits a single base away. The library was obtained by 5' RACE. Sequencing was performed on an Illumina HiSeq 2500. A second PCR of roughly 7 to 12 cycles was run with a J-beta primer mix and a sample-barcoded 5' primer. A unique molecular identifier was introduced onto each TCR beta cDNA molecule by a template-switch 5' adaptor carrying 12 random nucleotides. At least 3 million CDR3-containing paired-end reads were obtained from each sample. First-strand cDNA synthesis was performed from all RNA using the Mint cDNA synthesis kit, with priming by a TRBC-specific oligonucleotide. After uracil-DNA glycosylase treatment, a first 18-cycle PCR used universal primers M1SS and BC2_uni_R on all cDNA. The original pipeline was this. For normalization, 1 million high-quality reads, each with a distinct molecular identifier, were randomly selected from each sample. Instead of being binned into consensus sequences, reads with shared molecular identifiers were discarded. CDR3 identification, clonotype clustering and error correction used MiTCR with a Q25 quality threshold and the strictest error-elimination algorithm. A nonparametric unseen species model with Euler transformation was used to estimate lower-bound total TCR beta diversity. The public reads were quality trimmed at Q25 with fastp and then assembled into clones with MiXCR by TCRdb, keeping productive beta chains. For every CDR3 protein sequence, its rows merge into one entry that carries the most common genes and DNA. TCRdb, not the authors, supplied the V and J calls. This sample holds over 1,300,000 distinct CDR3 sequences; around 59% were observed only once. The top ten constitute approximately 7% of the sample.

The 35 to 40 donors, aged about 6 to 90 years, were systemically healthy Caucasian individuals from Russia. Each donor gave 8 to 10 milliliters of peripheral blood, drawn into EDTA-treated Vacutainer tubes. PBMCs were isolated by Ficoll-Paque density-gradient centrifugation, with at least 6 million obtained per sample. Total RNA, at least 6 micrograms per sample, was extracted from PBMCs with Trizol reagent. Naive CD45RAhigh/CD27high T cell percentages were measured by flow cytometry on a PBMC aliquot from every donor. CDR1 and CDR2 are read off the germline V gene as SGHDN and FVKESK. Cut back by 4 bases and 10 bases, the V and J ends lie 20 bases apart. From the cysteine through the phenylalanine, the CDR3 covers 16 amino acids. Just CDR3 DNA is preserved here, 48 bases in frame from base 1. The source of the sample is a study of blood T cells in healthy people across ages (dated by TCRdb to the mid-2010s). Study-wide context: Template switching captured roughly one uniquely barcoded TCR beta cDNA molecule per two T cells in model experiments. Age-related changes in TCR beta repertoire diversity were measured in the study by deep sequencing normalized with unique cDNA molecular identifiers. Donors were grouped into four age groups: young (average roughly 16 years), middle-aged (roughly 38), aged (roughly 67) and long-lived (about 90). To avoid experimental bias, donors of different ages were randomly spread across the sequencing lanes. Using the same blood draw, the study looked at two additional independent replicas of 1 million unique cDNA reads for two donors, one aged 18 to 30 and the other aged 80 or older. The paper as a whole reports these results and caveats: There was a strong correlation between observed TCR beta diversity and the percentage of naive T cells measured by flow cytometry. Compared with the aged group, the long-lived group had more naive CD4+ T cells, fewer expanded clones and increased TCR diversity, a pattern suggesting age selection. Estimates of total diversity based on one million sequenced T cells were considered lower bounds and underestimates. Because donor CMV infection status was unknown, age-related changes in expanded clonotypes were potentially confounded. Conclusive comparison of naive and antigen-experienced compartments was prevented by the profiling of bulk unsorted PBMCs. As age increased, observed TCR beta diversity per million T cells dropped in a roughly linear way, and a significant reduction was already evident by age approximately 40.

Recombination linked TRBV14 to TRBJ1-6; no D gene is confidently identified. Sequencing input: blood. The TCR comes from a young man in good health. CDR3 protein: CASSLTRAGSGSPLHF. The DNA reads TGTGCCAGCAGCCTGACCCGGGCAGGCAGTGGGTCACCCCTCCACTTT.